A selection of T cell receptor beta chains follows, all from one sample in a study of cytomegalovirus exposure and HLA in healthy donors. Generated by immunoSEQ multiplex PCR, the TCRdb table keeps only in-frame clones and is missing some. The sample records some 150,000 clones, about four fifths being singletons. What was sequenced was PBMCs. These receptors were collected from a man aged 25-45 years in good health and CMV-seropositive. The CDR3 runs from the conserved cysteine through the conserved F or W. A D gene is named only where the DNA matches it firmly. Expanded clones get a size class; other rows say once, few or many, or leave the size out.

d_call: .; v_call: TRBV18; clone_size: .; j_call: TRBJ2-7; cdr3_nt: TGTGCCAGCTCAGAACTAGGGGGAGCCTCCTACGAGCAGTACTTC; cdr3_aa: CASSELGGASYEQYF
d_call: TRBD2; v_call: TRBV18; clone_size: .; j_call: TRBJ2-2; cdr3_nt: TGTGCCAGCTCACCGAGGGGACTAGCGGAGATTACCGGGGAGCTGTTTTTT; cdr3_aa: CASSPRGLAEITGELFF
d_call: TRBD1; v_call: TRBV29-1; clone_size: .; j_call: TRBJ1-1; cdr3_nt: TGCAGCGATCTAGGACAGGGGAACACTGAAGCTTTCTTT; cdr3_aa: CSDLGQGNTEAFF
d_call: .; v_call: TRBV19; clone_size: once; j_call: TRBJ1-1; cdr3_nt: TGTGCCAGTAGTATTTTCGGGGAGAACACTGAAGCTTTCTTT; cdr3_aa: CASSIFGENTEAFF
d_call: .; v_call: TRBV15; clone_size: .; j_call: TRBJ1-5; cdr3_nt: TGTGCCACCAGCAGAGATCAGGCTCAGCCCCAGCATTTT; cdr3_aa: CATSRDQAQPQHF
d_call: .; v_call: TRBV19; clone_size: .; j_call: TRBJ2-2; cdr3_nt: TGTGCCAGTAAAAGGGGAAACGGGGAGCTGTTTTTT; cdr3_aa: CASKRGNGELFF
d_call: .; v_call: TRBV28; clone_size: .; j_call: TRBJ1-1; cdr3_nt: TGTGCCAGCAGGCAGGATTTTTGGGACACTGAAGCTTTCTTT; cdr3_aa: CASRQDFWDTEAFF
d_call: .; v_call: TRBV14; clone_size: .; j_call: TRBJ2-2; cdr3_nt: TGTGCCAGCAGCCAAGCTCTCACCGGGGAGCTGTTTTTT; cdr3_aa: CASSQALTGELFF
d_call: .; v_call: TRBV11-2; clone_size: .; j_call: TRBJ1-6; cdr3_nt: TGTGCCAGCAGCTTTCGGGGGGACACAAATTCACCCCTCCACTTT; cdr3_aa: CASSFRGDTNSPLHF
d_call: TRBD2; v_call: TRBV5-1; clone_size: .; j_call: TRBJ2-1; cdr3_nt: TGCGCCAGCAGCTTGACTAGCGGGAGCTCCTACAATGAGCAGTTCTTC; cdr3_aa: CASSLTSGSSYNEQFF
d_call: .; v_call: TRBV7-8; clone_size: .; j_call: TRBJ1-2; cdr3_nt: TGTGCCAGCAGTCCGGGAGGAATGGGCTACACCTTC; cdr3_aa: CASSPGGMGYTF
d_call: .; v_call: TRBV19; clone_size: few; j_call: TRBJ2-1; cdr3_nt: TGTGCCAGTAGTGCGGAGTTCTCCTACAATGAGCAGTTCTTC; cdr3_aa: CASSAEFSYNEQFF
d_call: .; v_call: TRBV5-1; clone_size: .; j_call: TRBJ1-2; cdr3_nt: TGCGCCAGCAGCATACCCATACAGGGAAGGAGCTATGGCTACACCTTC; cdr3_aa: CASSIPIQGRSYGYTF
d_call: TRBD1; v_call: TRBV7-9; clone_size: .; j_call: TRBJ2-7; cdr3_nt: TGTGCCAGCAGCTTAGGTGGGGACAGGGGATCCTACGAGCAGTACTTC; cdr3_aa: CASSLGGDRGSYEQYF
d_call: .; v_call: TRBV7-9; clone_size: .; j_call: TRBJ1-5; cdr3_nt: TGTGCCAGCAGGAGACTCGGTCAGCCCCAGCATTTT; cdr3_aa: CASRRLGQPQHF
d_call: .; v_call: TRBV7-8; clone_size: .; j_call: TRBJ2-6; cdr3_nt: TGTGCCAGCAGCTTAGCTCGGGTCCAGGGCCTCTCTGGGGCCAACGGCCTGACTTTC; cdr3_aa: CASSLARVQGLSGANGLTF
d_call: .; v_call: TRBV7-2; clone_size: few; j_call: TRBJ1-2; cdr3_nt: TGTGCCAGCAGCTCCTTAGGACAGAGATATGGCTACACCTTC; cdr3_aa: CASSSLGQRYGYTF
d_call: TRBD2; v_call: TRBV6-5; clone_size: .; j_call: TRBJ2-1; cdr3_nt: TGTGCCAGCATGGGAGGGCCTTACAATGAGCAGTTCTTC; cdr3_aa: CASMGGPYNEQFF
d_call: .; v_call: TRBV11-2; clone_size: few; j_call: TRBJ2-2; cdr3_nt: TGTGCCAGCAGCCATTTACAGGGCCGAGGCACCGGGGAGCTGTTTTTT; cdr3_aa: CASSHLQGRGTGELFF
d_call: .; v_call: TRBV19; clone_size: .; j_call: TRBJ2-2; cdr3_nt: TGTGCCAGTAGTATAGATAGGGAGGTGAACACCGGGGAGCTGTTTTTT; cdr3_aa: CASSIDREVNTGELFF
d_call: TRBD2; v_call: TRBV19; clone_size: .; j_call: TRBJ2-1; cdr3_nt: TGTGCCAGTAGTATGACTAGCGGATCGGTTGAGCAGTTCTTC; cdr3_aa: CASSMTSGSVEQFF
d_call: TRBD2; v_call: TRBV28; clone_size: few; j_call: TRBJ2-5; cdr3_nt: TGTGCCAGCAGTCCCTGGCGGGAGGTAGAGACCCAGTACTTC; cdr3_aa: CASSPWREVETQYF
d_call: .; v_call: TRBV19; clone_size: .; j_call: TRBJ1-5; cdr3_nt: TGTGCCAGTAGTACCCTACCGGGAGGCAATCAGCCCCAGCATTTT; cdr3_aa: CASSTLPGGNQPQHF
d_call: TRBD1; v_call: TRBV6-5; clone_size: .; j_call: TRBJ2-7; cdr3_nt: TGTGCCAGCAGGCCCGGGACAGGGGACGAGCAGTACTTC; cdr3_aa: CASRPGTGDEQYF
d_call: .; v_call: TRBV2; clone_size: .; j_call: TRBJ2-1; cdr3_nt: TGTGCCAGCGGGGGGGCCGGGGAGCGCTACAATGAGCAGTTCTTC; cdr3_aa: CASGGAGERYNEQFF
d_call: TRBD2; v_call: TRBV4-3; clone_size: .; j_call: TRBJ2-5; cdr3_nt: TGCGCCAGCAGCTGGACGGCAGCGGGGGAGTGGGAGCAGTACTTC; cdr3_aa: CASSWTAAGEWEQYF
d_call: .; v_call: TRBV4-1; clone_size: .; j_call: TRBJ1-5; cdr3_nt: TGCGCCAGCAGCCAAGAAGCCAACGGGTACCGGCCCCAGCATTTT; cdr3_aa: CASSQEANGYRPQHF
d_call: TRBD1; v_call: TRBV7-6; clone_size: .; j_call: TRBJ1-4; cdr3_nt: TGTGCTAGCAGCGCCACAGGGGGCGAAAGTGAAAAACTGTTTTTT; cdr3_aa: CASSATGGESEKLFF
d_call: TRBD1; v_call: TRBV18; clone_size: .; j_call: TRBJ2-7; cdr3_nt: TGTGCCAGCTCACCCTGGACAGGTGACTACGAGCAGTACTTC; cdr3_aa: CASSPWTGDYEQYF
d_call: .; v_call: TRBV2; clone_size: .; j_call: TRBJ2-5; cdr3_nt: TGTGCCAGCACGAGGGGGTCGAGTCGGGAGACCCAGTACTTC; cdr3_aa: CASTRGSSRETQYF
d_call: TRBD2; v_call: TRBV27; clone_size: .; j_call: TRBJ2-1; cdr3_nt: TGTGCCAGCAGTTTTTTAGCGGGAGGGCCTTACAATGAGCAGTTCTTC; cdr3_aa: CASSFLAGGPYNEQFF
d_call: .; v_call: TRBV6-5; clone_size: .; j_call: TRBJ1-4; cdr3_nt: TGTGCCAGCAGCTATGATGTAACTAATGAAAAACTGTTTTTT; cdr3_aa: CASSYDVTNEKLFF
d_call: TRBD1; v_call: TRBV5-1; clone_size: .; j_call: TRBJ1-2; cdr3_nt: TGCGCCAGCAGCCCAAGGACAGGGAGAGAGTACTATGGCTACACCTTC; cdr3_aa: CASSPRTGREYYGYTF
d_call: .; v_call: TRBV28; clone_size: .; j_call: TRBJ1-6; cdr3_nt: TGTGCCAGCAGTTTAGGAGGGACCAATTCACCCCTCCACTTT; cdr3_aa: CASSLGGTNSPLHF
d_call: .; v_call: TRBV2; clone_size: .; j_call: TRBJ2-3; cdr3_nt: TGTGCCAGCACCCTTCGGGACACCAACACAGATACGCAGTATTTT; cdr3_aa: CASTLRDTNTDTQYF
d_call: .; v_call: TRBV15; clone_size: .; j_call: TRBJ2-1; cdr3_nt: TGTGCCACCGGCCCGACACGAGACTACAATGAGCAGTTCTTC; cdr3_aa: CATGPTRDYNEQFF
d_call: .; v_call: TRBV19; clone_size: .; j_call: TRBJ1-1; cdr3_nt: TGTGCCAGTAGTATTTCTGGGACAACGAACACTGAAGCTTTCTTT; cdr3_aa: CASSISGTTNTEAFF
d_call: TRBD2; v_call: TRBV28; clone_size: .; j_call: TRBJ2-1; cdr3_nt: TGTGCCAGCAGGCTAGCGGGAGGTCTCGATGAGCAGTTCTTC; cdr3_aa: CASRLAGGLDEQFF
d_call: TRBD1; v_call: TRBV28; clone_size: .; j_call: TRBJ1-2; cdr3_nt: TGTGCCAGCAGTTATCCAGGGGGCGGCTACACCTTC; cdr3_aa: CASSYPGGGYTF
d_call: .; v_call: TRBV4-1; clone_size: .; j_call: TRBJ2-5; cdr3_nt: TGCGCCAGCAGCCAATCAGGGCTCCAAGAGACCCAGTACTTC; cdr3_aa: CASSQSGLQETQYF
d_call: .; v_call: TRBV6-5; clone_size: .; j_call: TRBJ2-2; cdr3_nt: TGTGCCAGCAGTTTGGAGGGGTTGGCCGGGGAGCTGTTTTTT; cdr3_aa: CASSLEGLAGELFF
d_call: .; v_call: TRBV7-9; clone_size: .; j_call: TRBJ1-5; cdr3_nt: TGTGCCAGCAGCTTACTCGGGAAGGGGGGCAATCAGCCCCAGCATTTT; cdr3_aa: CASSLLGKGGNQPQHF
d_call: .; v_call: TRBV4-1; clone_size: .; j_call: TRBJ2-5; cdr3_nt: TGCGCCAGCAGCCAAGTAGAGCTAGTGTGGTACGGAGAGACCCAGTACTTC; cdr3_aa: CASSQVELVWYGETQYF
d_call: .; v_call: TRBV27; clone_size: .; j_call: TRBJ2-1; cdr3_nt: TGTGCCAGCAGCGTGGGGCAGCGGGTCAATGAGCAGTTCTTC; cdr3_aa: CASSVGQRVNEQFF
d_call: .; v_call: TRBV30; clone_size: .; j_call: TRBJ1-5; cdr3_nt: TGTGCCTGGAGGGGGGCCGGTAGCAATCAGCCCCAGCATTTT; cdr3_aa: CAWRGAGSNQPQHF